The clone carrying this T cell receptor beta chain was detected many times. The data were taken from a study of spatial heterogeneity in lung cancer. Study at large: Sequencing covered available follow-up PBMC samples collected a median of about 22 months after resection.

The CDR3 has 17 amino acids. The V and J ends lost 4 bases and 2 bases, in that order; junction bases with no gene match: 14. In germline, CDR1 is MNHEY, CDR2 SMNVEV (reference sequence). TCRdb reprocessed the 5' RACE reads via MiXCR and lists one record per CDR3 protein. The profile covers about 70,000 distinct CDR3 sequences, with 8% to 9% appearing a single time and more than 1.5% taken by the ten largest. Time point defined: blood at routine non-recurrence follow-up after resection. The sample consisted of PBMCs, taken at follow-up. The TCR originated in a female donor with early-stage non-small cell lung cancer. This sequence joins TRBV27 and TRBJ2-7, with TRBD2 matching 7 bases. The CDR3 DNA follows: TGTGCCAGCAGTTCACTCGGGACTACGACTTTGACCTACGAGCAGTACTTC. Translated: CASSSLGTTTLTYEQYF.